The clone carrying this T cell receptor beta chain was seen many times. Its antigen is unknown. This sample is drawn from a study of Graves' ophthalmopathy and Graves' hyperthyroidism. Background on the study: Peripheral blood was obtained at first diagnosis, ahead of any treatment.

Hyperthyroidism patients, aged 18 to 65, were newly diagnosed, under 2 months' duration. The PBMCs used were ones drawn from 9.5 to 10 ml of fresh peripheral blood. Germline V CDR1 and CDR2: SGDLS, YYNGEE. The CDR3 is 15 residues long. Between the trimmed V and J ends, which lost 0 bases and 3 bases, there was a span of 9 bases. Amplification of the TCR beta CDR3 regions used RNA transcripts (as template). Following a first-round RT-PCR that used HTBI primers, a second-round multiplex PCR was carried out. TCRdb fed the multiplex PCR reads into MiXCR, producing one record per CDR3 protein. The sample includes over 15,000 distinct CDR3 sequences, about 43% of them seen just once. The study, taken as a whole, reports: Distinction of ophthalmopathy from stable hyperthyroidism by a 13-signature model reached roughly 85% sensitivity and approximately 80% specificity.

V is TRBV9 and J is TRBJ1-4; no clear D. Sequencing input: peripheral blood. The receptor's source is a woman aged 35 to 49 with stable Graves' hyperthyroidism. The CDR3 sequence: CASSVGGTSNEKLFF. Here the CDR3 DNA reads TGTGCCAGCAGCGTAGGGGGAACCTCTAATGAAAAACTGTTTTTT.